Presented here are 17 T cell receptor beta chains from one specimen sequenced in a study of blood T cell repertoires in COVID-19. TCRdb's table, derived via immunoSEQ multiplex PCR, lists solely in-frame clones and lacks some. The sample yields 400,000 or so clones, around 91% seen once. What was sequenced was PBMCs or T cells enriched from blood (not recorded which). These receptors came from a man under 40 who had recovered from COVID-19.

The rearrangement uses TRBV30 and TRBJ1-6; no definite D call. The CDR3 spans 14 residues. Germline loops: CDR1 GTSNPN, CDR2 SVGIG (reference sequence). The V and J ends lost 4 bases and 0 bases respectively, with 7 bases between them. The CDR3 reads CAWTFSSYNSPLHF. The CDR3 coding sequence is TGTGCCTGGACCTTCAGCTCCTATAATTCACCCCTCCACTTT.

The chain carries TRBV6-5 and TRBJ1-1, with D unclear. Germline-derived CDR1 and CDR2 are MNHEY and SVGAGI. The CDR3 has 14 residues. Trimming took off 5 bases at V and 1 base at J, with 11 bases between the two ends. In DNA, the CDR3 is TGTGCCAGCAGTCTCGGGGTTGGGAACACTGAAGCTTTCTTT. Residues: CASSLGVGNTEAFF.

The J gene is TRBJ1-6, the V gene TRBV12-3 or TRBV12-4, with no clear D. The V end lost 3 bases, the J end lost 9 bases, and 6 bases lay between the germline ends. The CDR3 sequence is 12 residues long. CDR3 amino acids: CASSFTGSPLHF. CDR3 DNA: TGTGCCAGCAGTTTTACGGGTTCACCCCTCCACTTT.

The chain has TRBV9 and TRBJ2-2; D may be TRBD2 (5 bases). CDR1 is SGDLS, CDR2 YYNGEE, per germline. The CDR3 runs to 17 residues. Trimming pared 4 bases from V and 1 base from J, leaving 17 bases between. The CDR3 DNA reads TGTGCCAGCAGCCAAGGAAGCGCGGGCCTGAACACCGGGGAGCTGTTTTTT. Amino acid sequence: CASSQGSAGLNTGELFF. The whole variable domain, remainder taken from reference TRBV9 and TRBJ2-2, is DSGVTQTPKHLITATGQRVTLRCSPRSGDLSVYWYQQSLDQGLQFLIQYYNGEERAKGNILERFSAQQFPDLHSELNLSSLELGDSALYFCASSQGSAGLNTGELFFGEGSRLTVL.

The rearrangement joins TRBV27 to TRBJ1-5; D is ambiguous. The CDR3 consists of 12 residues. V lost 7 bases, J lost 7 bases, and 11 bases lay in between. Germline CDR1 MNHEY, CDR2 SMNVEV (reference sequence). CDR3: CASTTGGQPQHF. The CDR3, as DNA: TGTGCCAGCACCACGGGAGGGCAGCCCCAGCATTTT.

This clone came up a few times. This sequence joins TRBV30 and TRBJ1-6; no definite D call. Germline V lookup: CDR1 GTSNPN, CDR2 SVGIG (reference sequence). This CDR3 region has 15 residues. Trimming removed 3 bases from V and 5 bases from J, with 14 bases in between. CDR3 sequence reads: CAWRSPGSHNSPLHF. The CDR3 DNA reads as TGTGCCTGGAGATCACCCGGGAGCCATAATTCACCCCTCCACTTT.

The chain links TRBV11-2 to TRBJ1-3; no reliable D call. CDR3 length: 16 amino acids. Germline V lookup: CDR1 SGHAT, CDR2 FQNNGV. Trimming stripped 0 bases from V and 1 base from J, with 10 bases between. CDR3 nucleotide sequence: TGTGCCAGCAGCTTAGAGAATCGGGGTTCTGGAAACACCATATATTTT. It is translated as CASSLENRGSGNTIYF.

The chain carries TRBV18 and TRBJ2-7; D possibly corresponds to TRBD1 (5 bases). The length of the CDR3 is 14 residues. Germline assignment: CDR1 KGHSH and CDR2 LQKENI. Trimming took off 0 bases at V and 5 bases at J, with 11 bases between the two ends. The DNA for the CDR3 is TGTGCCAGCTCACCACCAGGGGTTACAGACGAGCAGTACTTC. Translation: CASSPPGVTDEQYF.

The chain links TRBV12-5 to TRBJ1-2; D not certain. There are 16 residues in the CDR3. The V end lost 3 bases, the J end lost 0 bases, and 14 bases lay between the germline ends. Germline-derived CDR1 and CDR2 are LGHNT and FRNRAP. The CDR3 region has the DNA TGTGCTAGTGGTTTCCCCCCGTTTGTTGCTAACTATGGCTACACCTTC. This gives the protein CASGFPPFVANYGYTF.

J is TRBJ1-4 and V is TRBV6-5; 10 nucleotides line up with TRBD1. The V gene end was trimmed by 4 bases and the J gene end by 4 bases; junction bases not matched to a gene: 3. Germline V gene sequence: CDR1 MNHEY, CDR2 SVGAGI. This CDR3 contains 15 residues. CDR3 region: CASSSRTGGNEKLFF. The CDR3 DNA reads as TGTGCCAGCAGTTCGCGGACAGGGGGTAATGAAAAACTGTTTTTT.

The DNA of the CDR3 is TGTGCCATCAGAGGAACCGGGACAGGATCCCAAGAGACCCAGTACTTC. Translation gives CAIRGTGTGSQETQYF. The chain carries TRBV10-3 and TRBJ2-5; TRBD1 aligns across 8 bases. The CDR3 sequence is 16 residues long. Germline CDR1 ENHRY, CDR2 SYGVKD. Losses at the gene ends were 6 bases for V and 1 base for J; bases not matched to a gene: 10.

Only one count was recorded for this clone. V usage is TRBV28 and J usage is TRBJ1-1; D gene ambiguous. This CDR3 region has 12 residues. Germline CDR1 MDHEN, CDR2 SYDVKM. V lost 8 bases, J lost 4 bases, and 11 bases lay in between. Here the CDR3 DNA reads TGTGCCAGCTCAGATGCGGGCACTGAAGCTTTCTTT. This gives the protein CASSDAGTEAFF.

This chain links TRBV10-2 with TRBJ2-1; D possibly corresponds to TRBD2 (6 bases). The CDR3 has 18 amino acids. Trimming cost V 4 bases and J 3 bases, with 22 bases left between them. Germline loops: CDR1 WSHSY, CDR2 SAAADI. The CDR3 here is CASSGSTGGPRFYNEQFF. CDR3 sequence (DNA): TGCGCCAGCAGTGGATCCACCGGGGGTCCAAGGTTCTACAATGAGCAGTTCTTC.

V is TRBV12-3 or TRBV12-4 and J is TRBJ1-1, with D hard to call. V dropped 6 bases and J dropped 6 bases, with 14 bases sitting between them. The CDR3 extends over 13 amino acids. For the CDR3, the DNA is TGTGCCAGCAGCCACCTGGATAGCCCTGAAGCTTTCTTT. This codes for CASSHLDSPEAFF.

The chain couples TRBV29-1 to TRBJ1-2, with D uncertain. The CDR3 loop spans 12 amino acids. V was shortened by 2 bases and J by 4 bases, with 8 bases between the two germline ends. Germline-derived CDR1 and CDR2 are SQVTM and ANQGSEA. The CDR3 loop reads CSVEHVSYGYTF. CDR3 coding DNA: TGCAGCGTTGAACACGTGAGCTATGGCTACACCTTC.

The V and J genes are TRBV6-2 or TRBV6-3 and TRBJ2-1; D might be TRBD2 (5 bases). Trimming stripped 6 bases from V and 0 bases from J, with 21 bases between. The CDR3 loop spans 18 amino acids. Germline loops: CDR1 MNHEY, CDR2 SVGEGT. For the CDR3, the DNA is TGTGCCAGCAGCTCCGAGGGTCTCGGGCCGAGCTCCTACAATGAGCAGTTCTTC. This translates into CASSSEGLGPSSYNEQFF.

This chain connects TRBV27 to TRBJ2-2; no clear D gene. This CDR3 has 18 amino acids. Germline V lookup: CDR1 MNHEY, CDR2 SMNVEV (reference sequence). The V gene lost 5 bases and the J gene lost 1 base, with 20 bases spanning the gap. The CDR3: CASSLNPLRGWNTGELFF. The CDR3 bases are TGTGCCAGCAGTCTCAACCCCTTGCGCGGATGGAACACCGGGGAGCTGTTTTTT.